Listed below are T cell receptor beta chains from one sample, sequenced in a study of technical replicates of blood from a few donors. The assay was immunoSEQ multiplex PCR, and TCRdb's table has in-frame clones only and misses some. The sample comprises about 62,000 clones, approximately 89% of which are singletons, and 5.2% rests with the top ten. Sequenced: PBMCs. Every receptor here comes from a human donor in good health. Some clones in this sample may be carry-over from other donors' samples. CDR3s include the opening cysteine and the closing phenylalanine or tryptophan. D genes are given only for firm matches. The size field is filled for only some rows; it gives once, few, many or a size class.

cdr3_nt: TGCGCCAGCAGCCAAGAGTCCGGGAACACCGGGGAGCTGTTTTTT; cdr3_aa: CASSQESGNTGELFF; clone_size: NA; d_call: NA; j_call: TRBJ2-2; v_call: TRBV4-3
cdr3_nt: TGTGCCAGCAGTACCCCGTGGGGGAGGTCCTACAATGAGCAGTTCTTC; cdr3_aa: CASSTPWGRSYNEQFF; clone_size: NA; d_call: NA; j_call: TRBJ2-1; v_call: TRBV27
cdr3_nt: TGTGCCAGCAGCTTACGTACAATCCTTGGGGGCGACTACGAGCAGTACTTC; cdr3_aa: CASSLRTILGGDYEQYF; clone_size: once; d_call: NA; j_call: TRBJ2-7; v_call: TRBV7-6
cdr3_nt: TGTGCCAGCAGCCTTGGACAGGGTAGATCCTACGAGCAGTACTTC; cdr3_aa: CASSLGQGRSYEQYF; clone_size: NA; d_call: TRBD1; j_call: TRBJ2-7; v_call: TRBV7-2
cdr3_nt: TGTGCCAGCAGCTCGGGGTCCCGGTCTAACTCCTATAATTCACCCCTCCACTTT; cdr3_aa: CASSSGSRSNSYNSPLHF; clone_size: NA; d_call: NA; j_call: TRBJ1-6; v_call: TRBV5-5
cdr3_nt: TGTGCCAGCAGCTTTGCTAGCGGGAGAGACTACGAGCAGTACTTC; cdr3_aa: CASSFASGRDYEQYF; clone_size: NA; d_call: TRBD2; j_call: TRBJ2-7; v_call: TRBV7-9
cdr3_nt: TGTGCCAGCAGTGTAGTAGGGGCCAGAGAAAAACTGTTTTTT; cdr3_aa: CASSVVGAREKLFF; clone_size: once; d_call: NA; j_call: TRBJ1-4; v_call: TRBV6-1
cdr3_nt: TGTGCCAGCAGTGGTAGGACTAGCCCATCCTACGAGCAGTACTTC; cdr3_aa: CASSGRTSPSYEQYF; clone_size: NA; d_call: TRBD2; j_call: TRBJ2-7; v_call: TRBV2
cdr3_nt: TGTGCCAGCACCCAGGCGTCAGGGATGAACACTGAAGCTTTCTTT; cdr3_aa: CASTQASGMNTEAFF; clone_size: once; d_call: NA; j_call: TRBJ1-1; v_call: TRBV19
cdr3_nt: TGTGCCATCAGTGAGTCGGGGACAGGGTTATACGAGCAGTACTTC; cdr3_aa: CAISESGTGLYEQYF; clone_size: NA; d_call: TRBD1; j_call: TRBJ2-7; v_call: TRBV10-3
cdr3_nt: TGTGCCAGCAGCCAAGCAGGGGGCCTTGAAAAACTGTTTTTT; cdr3_aa: CASSQAGGLEKLFF; clone_size: once; d_call: TRBD1; j_call: TRBJ1-4; v_call: TRBV14
cdr3_nt: TGTGCCAGCAGCTTAGGGACTAGCGGGAATGAGCAGTTCTTC; cdr3_aa: CASSLGTSGNEQFF; clone_size: NA; d_call: TRBD2; j_call: TRBJ2-1; v_call: TRBV7-3
cdr3_nt: TGTGCCAGCCTCGACAGAGGTGGCTACACCTTC; cdr3_aa: CASLDRGGYTF; clone_size: NA; d_call: NA; j_call: TRBJ1-2; v_call: TRBV5-4
cdr3_nt: TGCGCCAGCAGCTCGGGACTAGCGGGGGCAGGGGAGACCCAGTACTTC; cdr3_aa: CASSSGLAGAGETQYF; clone_size: NA; d_call: TRBD2; j_call: TRBJ2-5; v_call: TRBV10-1
cdr3_nt: TGTGCCAGCAGCCCGACAGGGGTGGGCACTGAAGCTTTCTTT; cdr3_aa: CASSPTGVGTEAFF; clone_size: few; d_call: TRBD1; j_call: TRBJ1-1; v_call: TRBV7-3
cdr3_nt: TGTGCCAGCAGCTCAGGGACATCAAAGGGTTCACCCCTCCACTTT; cdr3_aa: CASSSGTSKGSPLHF; clone_size: NA; d_call: NA; j_call: TRBJ1-6; v_call: TRBV6-6
cdr3_nt: TGTGCCAGCAGTGAAGGGGGGGACTACAATGAGCAGTTCTTC; cdr3_aa: CASSEGGDYNEQFF; clone_size: NA; d_call: NA; j_call: TRBJ2-1; v_call: TRBV6-4
cdr3_nt: TGTGCCAGCAGCCCACAGGGGCTCGCTGGAAACACCATATATTTT; cdr3_aa: CASSPQGLAGNTIYF; clone_size: once; d_call: TRBD1; j_call: TRBJ1-3; v_call: TRBV7-9
cdr3_nt: TGTGCCGGGACCGGGACAGGGGGCACTGAAGCTTTCTTT; cdr3_aa: CAGTGTGGTEAFF; clone_size: NA; d_call: TRBD1; j_call: TRBJ1-1; v_call: TRBV6-6
cdr3_nt: TGTGCCAGCAGTTTCCCGTCAGGGGGCTCCTACGAGCAGTACTTC; cdr3_aa: CASSFPSGGSYEQYF; clone_size: NA; d_call: TRBD1; j_call: TRBJ2-7; v_call: TRBV6-5
cdr3_nt: TGCGCCAGCAGCTTTGGTGCGGGAGGGTACCAAGAGACCCAGTACTTC; cdr3_aa: CASSFGAGGYQETQYF; clone_size: NA; d_call: TRBD2; j_call: TRBJ2-5; v_call: TRBV5-1
cdr3_nt: TGCGCCAGCAGCGCGGGACAGGTCCGGGATGAGCAGTTCTTC; cdr3_aa: CASSAGQVRDEQFF; clone_size: NA; d_call: TRBD1; j_call: TRBJ2-1; v_call: TRBV5-1
cdr3_nt: TGCGCCAGCAGCCTCTCGGGACAGGGGACCACTGAAGCTTTCTTT; cdr3_aa: CASSLSGQGTTEAFF; clone_size: NA; d_call: TRBD1; j_call: TRBJ1-1; v_call: TRBV5-1
cdr3_nt: TGTGCCAGCAGCAATTCGAGGGCGGGACAGGGAAGGAATGAGCAGTTCTTC; cdr3_aa: CASSNSRAGQGRNEQFF; clone_size: NA; d_call: TRBD1; j_call: TRBJ2-1; v_call: TRBV27
cdr3_nt: TGTGCCAGCAGCCAAAATCCTAGCGGGGGGAACACCGGGGAGCTGTTTTTT; cdr3_aa: CASSQNPSGGNTGELFF; clone_size: NA; d_call: TRBD2; j_call: TRBJ2-2; v_call: TRBV4-2
cdr3_nt: TGCGCCAGCAGCTCCCCTAGCGGGGGGAATACGCAGTATTTT; cdr3_aa: CASSSPSGGNTQYF; clone_size: NA; d_call: TRBD2; j_call: TRBJ2-3; v_call: TRBV5-1
cdr3_nt: TGTGCCAGCAGCTTATCGTGGACTAACACTGAAGCTTTCTTT; cdr3_aa: CASSLSWTNTEAFF; clone_size: NA; d_call: NA; j_call: TRBJ1-1; v_call: TRBV11-2
cdr3_nt: TGTGCCAGCAGCTCACAGGGTATGATGAACACTGAAGCTTTCTTT; cdr3_aa: CASSSQGMMNTEAFF; clone_size: NA; d_call: NA; j_call: TRBJ1-1; v_call: TRBV7-9
cdr3_nt: TGTGCCAGCAGCTCGGGACAGGGGTTCCCTCGGGAGACCCAGTACTTC; cdr3_aa: CASSSGQGFPRETQYF; clone_size: NA; d_call: TRBD1; j_call: TRBJ2-5; v_call: TRBV5-6
cdr3_nt: TGTGCCAGCGGGTCCGACAGCTCCTACGAGCAGTACTTC; cdr3_aa: CASGSDSSYEQYF; clone_size: NA; d_call: NA; j_call: TRBJ2-7; v_call: TRBV9
cdr3_nt: TGTGCCAGCAGTCCCCAGCGGCACCAAGAGACCCAGTACTTC; cdr3_aa: CASSPQRHQETQYF; clone_size: few; d_call: NA; j_call: TRBJ2-5; v_call: TRBV7-9
cdr3_nt: TGTGCCAGCAGTTCCTCGGGACTAGCGTACCCAGATACGCAGTATTTT; cdr3_aa: CASSSSGLAYPDTQYF; clone_size: NA; d_call: TRBD2; j_call: TRBJ2-3; v_call: TRBV6-5
cdr3_nt: TGTGCCACCAAGGAGAACAGGGACACTGAAGCTTTCTTT; cdr3_aa: CATKENRDTEAFF; clone_size: once; d_call: NA; j_call: TRBJ1-1; v_call: TRBV10-3
cdr3_nt: TGTGCCAGCAGCTTCCTAGCGGGGCTTTCCTACAATGAGCAGTTCTTC; cdr3_aa: CASSFLAGLSYNEQFF; clone_size: NA; d_call: TRBD2; j_call: TRBJ2-1; v_call: TRBV7-3
cdr3_nt: TGTGCCAGCAGCGGGGACAGGGAAGCGGGCGGCTACACCTTC; cdr3_aa: CASSGDREAGGYTF; clone_size: NA; d_call: TRBD1; j_call: TRBJ1-2; v_call: TRBV6-4
cdr3_nt: TGTGCCAGCAGGGAGGTCCCAGGAAACACCATATATTTT; cdr3_aa: CASREVPGNTIYF; clone_size: NA; d_call: NA; j_call: TRBJ1-3; v_call: TRBV7-9
cdr3_nt: TGTGCCAGCAGTGACTCAGCGGAGGCCTACACTGAAGCTTTCTTT; cdr3_aa: CASSDSAEAYTEAFF; clone_size: few; d_call: NA; j_call: TRBJ1-1; v_call: TRBV6-4
cdr3_nt: TGTGCCAGTAGTATAGGACAGAACGAGCAGTACTTC; cdr3_aa: CASSIGQNEQYF; clone_size: NA; d_call: NA; j_call: TRBJ2-7; v_call: TRBV19
cdr3_nt: TGTGCCAGTAGTATTAAGGCAGGGGGCTCTCAGCCCCAGCATTTT; cdr3_aa: CASSIKAGGSQPQHF; clone_size: NA; d_call: TRBD1; j_call: TRBJ1-5; v_call: TRBV19
cdr3_nt: TGTGCCACCAGCATACTAGCGGGAGCCGGGGAGCTGTTTTTT; cdr3_aa: CATSILAGAGELFF; clone_size: NA; d_call: TRBD2; j_call: TRBJ2-2; v_call: TRBV15
cdr3_nt: TGCGCCAGCAGCTTGGACGGCGGGGGGCAGGCAGATACGCAGTATTTT; cdr3_aa: CASSLDGGGQADTQYF; clone_size: NA; d_call: TRBD2; j_call: TRBJ2-3; v_call: TRBV5-1
cdr3_nt: TGCGCCAGCAGCCACTCCAAGGACAGTACAGATACGCAGTATTTT; cdr3_aa: CASSHSKDSTDTQYF; clone_size: NA; d_call: NA; j_call: TRBJ2-3; v_call: TRBV4-1
cdr3_nt: TGTGCCTCTTCGCACCCGGACAGGGCAACCGGGGAGCTGTTTTTT; cdr3_aa: CASSHPDRATGELFF; clone_size: NA; d_call: TRBD1; j_call: TRBJ2-2; v_call: TRBV30